This T cell receptor (beta chain) was sequenced during a study of blood T cell repertoires in COVID-19. Study summary: Acute and convalescent COVID-19 specimens originated in the United States, Italy and Spain. PBMCs, B-cell-depleted T cells, or T cells provided the cDNA or gDNA that made up the material.

Original processing methods: Amplified reference gene primers provided the basis for estimating nucleated cell counts. Profiling relied on immunoSEQ multiplex PCR, and the TCRdb table lists in-frame clones only, not all of them. V, J and clone size reflect that table, while D and trimming were determined from the DNA. Of hundreds of thousands of clones in the sample, about 89% were seen once. Followed longitudinally, the Seattle patients had been enrolled during active infection. Germline V gives CDR1 SGHRS, CDR2 YFSETQ. Trimming at V came to 4 bases and at J to 8 bases, leaving 6 bases not matched to a gene. The length of the CDR3 is 13 residues.

Input material: peripheral blood. The chain joins TRBV5-1 to TRBJ1-5; 7 bases are shared with TRBD1. The receptor was derived from a woman aged 45-65 years with COVID-19, enrolled during active disease. The CDR3 loop is CASSLDRAEPQHF. CDR3 sequence (DNA): TGCGCCAGCAGCCTCGACAGGGCAGAGCCCCAGCATTTT.